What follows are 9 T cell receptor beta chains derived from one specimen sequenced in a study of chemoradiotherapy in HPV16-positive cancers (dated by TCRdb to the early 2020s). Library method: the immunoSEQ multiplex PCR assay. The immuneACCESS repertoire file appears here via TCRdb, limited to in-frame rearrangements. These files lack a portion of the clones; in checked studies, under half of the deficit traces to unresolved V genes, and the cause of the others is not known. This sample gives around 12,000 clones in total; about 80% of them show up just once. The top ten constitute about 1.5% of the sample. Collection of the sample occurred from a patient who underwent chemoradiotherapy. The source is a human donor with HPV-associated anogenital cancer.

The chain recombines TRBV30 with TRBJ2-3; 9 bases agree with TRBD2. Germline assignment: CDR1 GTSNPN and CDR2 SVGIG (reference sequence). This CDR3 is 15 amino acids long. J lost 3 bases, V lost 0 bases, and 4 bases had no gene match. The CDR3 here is CAWSVGLAGTDTQYF. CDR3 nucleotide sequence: TGTGCCTGGAGTGTAGGCCTAGCGGGGACAGATACGCAGTATTTT.

CDR3 sequence reads: CASGLQQGWNTIYF. CDR3 bases: TGTGCTAGTGGTTTGCAACAGGGGTGGAACACCATATATTTT. The rearrangement links TRBV12-5 to TRBJ1-3, with 7 bases identical to TRBD1. Germline trimming cut 2 bases from V and 7 bases from J; bases unmatched to any gene: 5. The germline V gene encodes CDR1 LGHNT and CDR2 FRNRAP. There are 14 residues in the CDR3.

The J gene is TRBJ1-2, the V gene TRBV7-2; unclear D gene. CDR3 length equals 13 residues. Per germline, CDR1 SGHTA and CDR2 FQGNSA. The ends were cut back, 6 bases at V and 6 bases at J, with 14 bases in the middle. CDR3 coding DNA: TGTGCCAGCAGTCCCATCGCAGTTAATGGCTACACCTTC. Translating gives CASSPIAVNGYTF.

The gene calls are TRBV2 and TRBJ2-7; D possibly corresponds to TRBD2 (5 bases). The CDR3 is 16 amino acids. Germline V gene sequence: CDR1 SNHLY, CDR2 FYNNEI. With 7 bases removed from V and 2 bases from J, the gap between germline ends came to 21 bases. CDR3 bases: TGTGCCAGCACCACGGGTGGGAGCGGCCAAACCTACGAGCAGTACTTC. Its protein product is CASTTGGSGQTYEQYF.

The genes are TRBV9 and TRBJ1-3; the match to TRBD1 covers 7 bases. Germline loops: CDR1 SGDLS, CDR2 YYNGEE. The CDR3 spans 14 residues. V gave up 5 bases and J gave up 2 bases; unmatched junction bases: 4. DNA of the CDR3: TGTGCCAGCAGTCCAGGGACAGCTGGAAACACCATATATTTT. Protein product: CASSPGTAGNTIYF.

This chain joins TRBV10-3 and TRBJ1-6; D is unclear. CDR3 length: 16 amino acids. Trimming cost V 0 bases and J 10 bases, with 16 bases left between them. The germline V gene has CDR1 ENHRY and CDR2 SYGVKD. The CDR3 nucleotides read TGTGCCATCAGTGAGTCATTCCGACAACAGTCGTCACCCCTCCACTTT. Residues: CAISESFRQQSSPLHF.

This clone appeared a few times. The CDR3 DNA follows: TGTGCCAGCAGTGTAGCCGGGGTCGGTGGCTACACCTTC. This gives the protein CASSVAGVGGYTF. The gene calls are TRBV6-1 and TRBJ1-2; no clear D gene. V gave up 4 bases and J gave up 7 bases, with 13 bases separating them. The CDR3 spans 13 residues. Germline V gene sequence: CDR1 MNHNS, CDR2 SASEGT.

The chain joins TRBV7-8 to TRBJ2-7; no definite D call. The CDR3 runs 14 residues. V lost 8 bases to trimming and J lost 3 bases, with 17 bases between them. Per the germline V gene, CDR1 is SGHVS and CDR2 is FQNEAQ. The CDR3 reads CASADSGRRYEQYF. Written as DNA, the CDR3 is TGTGCCAGCGCTGACTCGGGTCGCCGCTACGAGCAGTACTTC.

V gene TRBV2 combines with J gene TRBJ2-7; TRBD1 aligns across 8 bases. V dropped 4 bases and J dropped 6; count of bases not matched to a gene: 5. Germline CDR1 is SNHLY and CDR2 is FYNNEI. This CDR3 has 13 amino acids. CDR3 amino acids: CASSAGQVSEQYF. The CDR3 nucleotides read TGTGCCAGCAGTGCGGGACAGGTCTCCGAGCAGTACTTC.